The TCR beta chain described here comes from a study of blood T cells in healthy people across ages. In each sample, at least 7 million PBMCs were isolated. Germline values: CDR1 SEHNR, CDR2 FQNEAQ (reference sequence). The V gene lost 4 bases and the J gene lost 5 bases, with 12 bases spanning the gap. The CDR3 consists of 13 residues. Together with a sample-barcoded 5' primer, a J-beta primer mix was included in a second PCR lasting about 7 to 12 cycles. TCRdb itself ran the 5' RACE reads through MiXCR, one entry per CDR3 protein. The profile shows roughly 1,500,000 distinct CDR3 sequences, roughly 40% of them singletons.

The chain links TRBV7-9 to TRBJ2-7; D is perhaps TRBD1 or TRBD2 (5 bases each). The sequence was obtained from a woman aged 18-35 years in good health. The sequenced sample consisted of blood. The CDR3 region is CASSWDGPDEQYF. The DNA of the CDR3 is TGTGCCAGCAGCTGGGACGGGCCCGACGAGCAGTACTTC. Full variable domain (missing parts from reference TRBV7-9 and TRBJ2-7): DTGVSQNPRHKITKRGQNVTFRCDPISEHNRLYWYRQTLGQGPEFLTYFQNEAQLEKSRLLSDRFSAERPKGSFSTLEIQRTEQGDSAMYLCASSWDGPDEQYFGPGTRLTVT.